Following are 8 T cell receptor beta chains from one sample sequenced in a study of cytomegalovirus exposure and HLA in healthy donors. The PCR had 60 Vbeta and 13 Jbeta primers. The repertoire was sequenced with immunoSEQ multiplex PCR; TCRdb's copy has only in-frame clones and lacks some. Of about 150,000 clones in the sample, 80% were seen once. Sequenced input: PBMCs. These receptors were collected from a man aged 25-45 years in good health and CMV-seropositive.

The CDR3 spells CASSQAGGGRGYEQYF. CDR3 nucleotides: TGCGCCAGCAGCCAAGCGGGCGGGGGAAGGGGCTACGAGCAGTACTTC. The chain couples TRBV4-3 to TRBJ2-7; 7 bases are a match to TRBD2. The germline V gene has CDR1 LGHNA and CDR2 YSLEER. The J segment lost 3 bases and the V segment lost 1 base, leaving 9 bases of the junction unmatched. This CDR3 region has 16 residues.

The CDR3, as DNA: TGCGCCAGCAGCTTGGCTAGCGGGAGGGCCTCAGGGTCCTACAATGAGCAGTTCTTC. This codes for CASSLASGRASGSYNEQFF. The V call is TRBV5-1, the J call TRBJ2-1, with 12 positions matching TRBD2. The V and J ends lost 0 bases and 1 base, in that order; junction bases with no gene match: 8. The CDR3 loop spans 19 amino acids. The germline CDR1 and CDR2 sequences are SGHRS and YFSETQ.

V gene TRBV6-4 combines with J gene TRBJ1-1; no definite D call. The CDR3 runs 13 residues. CDR1 and CDR2 (germline): MRHNA, SNTAGT. The germline V and J ends were trimmed by 4 bases and 1 base, with 7 bases remaining between them. CDR3 DNA sequence: TGTGCCAGCAGTGTTGGAGCGAACACTGAAGCTTTCTTT. Its protein is CASSVGANTEAFF.

This clone was counted a single time. CDR3 in DNA: TGCGCCAGCAGCAGGACTAGCGGGAGCAAGACAGATACGCAGTATTTT. Translation gives CASSRTSGSKTDTQYF. The rearrangement links TRBV5-1 to TRBJ2-3, with TRBD2 identical over 13 bases. CDR1 is SGHRS, CDR2 YFSETQ, per germline. Germline trimming cut 4 bases from V and 3 bases from J; bases unmatched to any gene: 5. CDR3 size: 16 residues.

The chain is built from TRBV6-6 and TRBJ1-5; a weak D match, TRBD1 (5 bases). V dropped 2 bases and J dropped 4 bases, with 12 bases sitting between them. This CDR3 contains 15 residues. CDR1 is MNHNY, CDR2 SVGAGI, per germline (reference sequence). The CDR3 loop reads CASSYGDGGNQPQHF. The CDR3 bases are TGTGCCAGCAGTTACGGGGACGGAGGGAATCAGCCCCAGCATTTT.

This chain links TRBV30 with TRBJ2-5, with TRBD1 as a possible D gene (5 bases). The CDR3 sequence is 13 residues long. Trimming shortened V by 0 bases and J by 10 bases, and 15 bases separated the two germline ends. CDR1 GTSNPN and CDR2 SVGIG come from the germline V gene (reference sequence). CDR3 coding DNA: TGTGCCTGGAGTGTGGAAAGGCTAGGGGTCCAGTACTTC. It encodes CAWSVERLGVQYF. Based on the CDR3 plus reference TRBV30 and TRBJ2-5, the full variable domain is SQTIHQWPATLVQPVGSPLSLECTVEGTSNPNLYWYRQAAGRGLQLLFYSVGIGQISSEVPQNLSASRPQDRQFILSSKKLLLSDSGFYLCAWSVERLGVQYFGPGTRLLVL.

This clone was found a few times. V and J are TRBV13 and TRBJ1-2, with 10 bases that match TRBD1. The CDR3 has 16 residues. Germline V gene sequence: CDR1 PRHDT, CDR2 FYEKMQ (reference sequence). V shed 5 bases and J 7 bases; nucleotides not matched to a gene: 13. CDR3 in DNA: TGTGCCAGCAGCCCTCCCCGCCGGGGGACAGGGGTTGGCTACACCTTC. It codes for CASSPPRRGTGVGYTF.

The chain couples TRBV19 to TRBJ2-3; 11 bases line up with TRBD1. From germline, CDR1 is LNHDA and CDR2 SQIVND (reference sequence). This CDR3 is built from 17 residues. V lost 2 bases, J lost 3 bases, and 7 bases stayed unmatched. The CDR3 spells CASSIPGQGVRTDTQYF. In nucleotides, the CDR3 is TGTGCCAGTAGTATACCGGGACAGGGGGTACGGACAGATACGCAGTATTTT. Filled out from reference TRBV19 and TRBJ2-3, the complete variable domain reads DGGITQSPKYLFRKEGQNVTLSCEQNLNHDAMYWYRQDPGQGLRLIYYSQIVNDFQKGDIAEGYSVSREKKESFPLTVTSAQKNPTAFYLCASSIPGQGVRTDTQYFGPGTRLTVL.